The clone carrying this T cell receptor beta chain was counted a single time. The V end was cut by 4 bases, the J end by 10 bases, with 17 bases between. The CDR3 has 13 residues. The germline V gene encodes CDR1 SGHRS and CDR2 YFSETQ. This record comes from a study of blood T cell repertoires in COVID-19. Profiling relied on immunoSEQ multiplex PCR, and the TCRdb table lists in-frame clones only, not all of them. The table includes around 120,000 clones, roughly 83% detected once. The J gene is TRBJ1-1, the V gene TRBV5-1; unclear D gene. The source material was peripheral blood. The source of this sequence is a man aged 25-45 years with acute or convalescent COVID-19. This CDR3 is CASSPPDLAGAFF. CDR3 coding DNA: TGCGCCAGCAGCCCACCCGACCTCGCGGGAGCTTTCTTT.